A selection of T cell receptor beta chains follows, all from one sample in a study of T-cell memory formation after mild COVID-19. TCRdb re-derived calls from the 5' RACE reads in MiXCR, one entry per CDR3 protein. Among about 310,000 distinct CDR3 sequences, roughly a fifth were seen once, and the ten largest hold more than 20%. Sequencing input: PBMCs or a T cell subset sorted from them (not recorded which). All receptors come from a man aged 18 to 29 who had mild COVID-19 (a few samples of this study predate the infection). Cell type and time point are not known. CDR3s include the opening cysteine and the closing phenylalanine or tryptophan. Each record gives: clone size, D gene, V gene, J gene, CDR3 protein, CDR3 DNA. The D gene is left open where the match is weak. Size tells how often a clone was seen (once, few, many) or the class of an expanded clone, and some rows leave it out.

clone_size: NA
d_call: TRBD2
v_call: TRBV7-2
j_call: TRBJ2-1
cdr3_aa: CASSLIGGFEQFF
cdr3_nt: TGTGCCAGCAGCTTAATCGGGGGGTTCGAGCAGTTCTTC

clone_size: NA
d_call: TRBD1
v_call: TRBV7-2
j_call: TRBJ1-2
cdr3_aa: CASSSDRENYGYTF
cdr3_nt: TGTGCCAGCAGTTCCGACAGGGAAAACTATGGCTACACCTTC

clone_size: NA
d_call: TRBD1
v_call: TRBV6-6
j_call: TRBJ1-6
cdr3_aa: CASRLSDRGSSPLHF
cdr3_nt: TGTGCCAGCAGACTTTCGGACAGGGGAAGTTCACCCCTCCACTTT

clone_size: many
d_call: NA
v_call: TRBV7-2
j_call: TRBJ2-2
cdr3_aa: CASSQLNRGELFF
cdr3_nt: TGTGCCAGCAGCCAGCTCAACCGCGGGGAGCTGTTTTTT

clone_size: many
d_call: TRBD2
v_call: TRBV12-3/TRBV12-4
j_call: TRBJ2-2
cdr3_aa: CASSQRLAGTGELFF
cdr3_nt: TGTGCCAGCAGTCAAAGACTAGCGGGGACCGGGGAGCTGTTTTTT

clone_size: few
d_call: NA
v_call: TRBV25-1
j_call: TRBJ1-2
cdr3_aa: CASSEVRGSYGYTF
cdr3_nt: TGTGCCAGCAGTGAAGTTCGGGGTAGCTATGGCTACACCTTC

clone_size: many
d_call: NA
v_call: TRBV7-2
j_call: TRBJ2-7
cdr3_aa: CASSPSGDPYEQYF
cdr3_nt: TGTGCCAGCAGCCCGTCCGGCGACCCCTACGAGCAGTACTTC

clone_size: few
d_call: NA
v_call: TRBV12-3/TRBV12-4
j_call: TRBJ1-2
cdr3_aa: CASPGEDDGSEWLLF
cdr3_nt: TGTGCCAGCCCCGGGGAAGACGACGGGTCGGAGTGGCTCCTCTTC

clone_size: NA
d_call: NA
v_call: TRBV7-9
j_call: TRBJ1-4
cdr3_aa: CASSSRRLGNEKLFF
cdr3_nt: TGTGCCAGCAGCTCGCGGCGTCTGGGTAATGAAAAACTGTTTTTT

clone_size: few
d_call: NA
v_call: TRBV4-1
j_call: TRBJ2-1
cdr3_aa: CASSYLTGIQLYEQFF
cdr3_nt: TGCGCCAGCAGCTATCTTACGGGCATTCAACTGTATGAGCAGTTCTTC

clone_size: few
d_call: TRBD1
v_call: TRBV4-1
j_call: TRBJ1-5
cdr3_aa: CASSQVEGAVQPQHF
cdr3_nt: TGCGCCAGCAGCCAAGTCGAGGGGGCAGTTCAGCCCCAGCATTTT

clone_size: few
d_call: NA
v_call: TRBV28
j_call: TRBJ1-1
cdr3_aa: CASILPGREAFF
cdr3_nt: TGTGCCAGCATCTTGCCGGGAAGGGAGGCTTTCTTT

clone_size: few
d_call: NA
v_call: TRBV19
j_call: TRBJ2-7
cdr3_aa: CASSILEGFEQYF
cdr3_nt: TGTGCCAGTAGTATTTTAGAAGGGTTCGAGCAGTACTTC

clone_size: few
d_call: NA
v_call: TRBV6-5
j_call: TRBJ1-2
cdr3_aa: CASSYSLAGFYGYTF
cdr3_nt: TGTGCCAGCAGTTACTCGTTAGCGGGTTTCTATGGCTACACCTTC

clone_size: few
d_call: NA
v_call: TRBV29-1
j_call: TRBJ2-2
cdr3_aa: CSAPFSNTGELFF
cdr3_nt: TGCAGCGCTCCGTTCTCGAACACCGGGGAGCTGTTTTTT

clone_size: few
d_call: NA
v_call: TRBV2
j_call: TRBJ2-5
cdr3_aa: CASGSGARIETQYF
cdr3_nt: TGTGCCAGCGGGTCCGGGGCGCGCATTGAGACCCAGTACTTC

clone_size: NA
d_call: TRBD1
v_call: TRBV7-2
j_call: TRBJ1-6
cdr3_aa: CASSPRQGPLPLHF
cdr3_nt: TGTGCCAGCAGCCCTCGACAGGGGCCCTTACCCCTCCACTTT

clone_size: few
d_call: TRBD1
v_call: TRBV3-1
j_call: TRBJ1-1
cdr3_aa: CASSQRGTGRPEAFF
cdr3_nt: TGTGCCAGCAGCCAAAGAGGGACAGGGAGGCCTGAAGCTTTCTTT

clone_size: NA
d_call: NA
v_call: TRBV7-3
j_call: TRBJ1-2
cdr3_aa: CASSLTPGGDNYGYTF
cdr3_nt: TGTGCCAGCAGCTTAACTCCAGGCGGCGATAACTATGGCTACACCTTC

clone_size: many
d_call: TRBD2
v_call: TRBV5-1
j_call: TRBJ2-2
cdr3_aa: CASSPLAGGNTGELFF
cdr3_nt: TGCGCCAGCAGCCCCCTAGCGGGGGGGAACACCGGGGAGCTGTTTTTT

clone_size: few
d_call: NA
v_call: TRBV5-1
j_call: TRBJ2-2
cdr3_aa: CASSGDSFGGELFF
cdr3_nt: TGCGCCAGCAGCGGTGACAGTTTTGGCGGGGAGCTGTTTTTT

clone_size: few
d_call: NA
v_call: TRBV24-1
j_call: TRBJ2-3
cdr3_aa: CATSDDLHPGFFGADTQYF
cdr3_nt: TGTGCCACCAGTGACGACCTCCATCCAGGGTTTTTTGGCGCAGATACGCAGTATTTT

clone_size: few
d_call: NA
v_call: TRBV5-1
j_call: TRBJ1-2
cdr3_aa: CASSGFRGPRYGYTF
cdr3_nt: TGCGCCAGCAGCGGATTCCGGGGCCCCCGCTATGGCTACACCTTC

clone_size: few
d_call: NA
v_call: TRBV9
j_call: TRBJ2-7
cdr3_aa: CASSPQTGWTYEQYF
cdr3_nt: TGTGCCAGCAGCCCCCAGACAGGTTGGACCTACGAGCAGTACTTC

clone_size: NA
d_call: TRBD2
v_call: TRBV29-1
j_call: TRBJ2-5
cdr3_aa: CSHQAGNQETQYF
cdr3_nt: TGCAGCCATCAAGCGGGGAACCAAGAGACCCAGTACTTC

clone_size: NA
d_call: TRBD1
v_call: TRBV7-8
j_call: TRBJ1-5
cdr3_aa: CASSLASRQGNFNQPQHF
cdr3_nt: TGTGCCAGCAGCTTAGCAAGCAGACAGGGGAACTTCAATCAGCCCCAGCATTTT

clone_size: few
d_call: NA
v_call: TRBV4-1
j_call: TRBJ1-1
cdr3_aa: CASSQDTGGLNTEAFF
cdr3_nt: TGCGCCAGCAGCCAAGATACCGGGGGCTTGAACACTGAAGCTTTCTTT

clone_size: few
d_call: TRBD1
v_call: TRBV6-5
j_call: TRBJ2-7
cdr3_aa: CASSRDRGPEQYF
cdr3_nt: TGTGCCAGCAGCCGGGACAGAGGACCCGAGCAGTACTTC

clone_size: once
d_call: TRBD1
v_call: TRBV10-3
j_call: TRBJ1-5
cdr3_aa: CAISDTRRDREQPQHF
cdr3_nt: TGTGCCATCAGTGACACCCGCCGGGACAGAGAACAGCCCCAGCATTTT

clone_size: NA
d_call: TRBD1
v_call: TRBV9
j_call: TRBJ1-5
cdr3_aa: CASSVTGDSYQPQHF
cdr3_nt: TGTGCCAGCAGCGTGACAGGGGATTCCTACCAGCCCCAGCATTTT

clone_size: many
d_call: NA
v_call: TRBV5-6
j_call: TRBJ1-5
cdr3_aa: CASSLRPGVGQPQHF
cdr3_nt: TGTGCCAGCAGCTTGCGGCCAGGGGTAGGTCAGCCCCAGCATTTT

clone_size: NA
d_call: NA
v_call: TRBV18
j_call: TRBJ2-7
cdr3_aa: CASSLSARTPEQYF
cdr3_nt: TGTGCCAGCTCACTAAGCGCCCGGACTCCCGAGCAGTACTTC

clone_size: few
d_call: TRBD2
v_call: TRBV13
j_call: TRBJ2-1
cdr3_aa: CASSPTSGGGNEQFF
cdr3_nt: TGTGCCAGCAGCCCCACTAGCGGGGGGGGCAATGAGCAGTTCTTC

clone_size: NA
d_call: NA
v_call: TRBV14
j_call: TRBJ1-2
cdr3_aa: CASSPRSGGLGYTF
cdr3_nt: TGTGCCAGCAGCCCTCGTAGCGGGGGCCTTGGCTACACCTTC

clone_size: NA
d_call: TRBD1
v_call: TRBV29-1
j_call: TRBJ2-7
cdr3_aa: CSVLQGVQYEQYF
cdr3_nt: TGCAGCGTCCTACAGGGGGTTCAATACGAGCAGTACTTC

clone_size: NA
d_call: TRBD2
v_call: TRBV5-1
j_call: TRBJ2-5
cdr3_aa: CASTTGTSGYQETQYF
cdr3_nt: TGCGCCAGCACCACTGGGACTAGCGGGTACCAAGAGACCCAGTACTTC

clone_size: many
d_call: NA
v_call: TRBV5-1
j_call: TRBJ2-5
cdr3_aa: CASSLISGGAGTQYF
cdr3_nt: TGCGCCAGCAGCTTGATAAGTGGCGGGGCGGGGACCCAGTACTTC

clone_size: NA
d_call: TRBD1
v_call: TRBV7-3
j_call: TRBJ2-3
cdr3_aa: CASSSGGQGPTDTQYF
cdr3_nt: TGTGCCAGCAGCTCAGGGGGACAGGGCCCCACAGATACGCAGTATTTT

clone_size: few
d_call: NA
v_call: TRBV3-1
j_call: TRBJ1-2
cdr3_aa: CASSQVGSSNYGYTF
cdr3_nt: TGTGCCAGCAGCCAAGTAGGTAGCAGTAACTATGGCTACACCTTC

clone_size: NA
d_call: TRBD1
v_call: TRBV7-9
j_call: TRBJ2-1
cdr3_aa: CASSGTGATLVGNEQFF
cdr3_nt: TGTGCCAGCAGCGGGACAGGGGCCACCCTTGTTGGCAATGAGCAGTTCTTC

clone_size: NA
d_call: TRBD2
v_call: TRBV7-6
j_call: TRBJ2-5
cdr3_aa: CASSAAGTSGGTSQETQYF
cdr3_nt: TGTGCCAGCAGCGCAGCCGGGACTAGCGGGGGAACCTCACAAGAGACCCAGTACTTC

clone_size: NA
d_call: NA
v_call: TRBV15
j_call: TRBJ2-3
cdr3_aa: CATSRETGGQDTQYF
cdr3_nt: TGTGCCACCAGCAGAGAAACGGGGGGACAGGATACGCAGTATTTT

clone_size: NA
d_call: NA
v_call: TRBV5-1
j_call: TRBJ1-1
cdr3_aa: CASSLEGGGEAFF
cdr3_nt: TGCGCCAGCAGCTTGGAGGGGGGAGGTGAAGCTTTCTTT

clone_size: NA
d_call: NA
v_call: TRBV11-1
j_call: TRBJ2-5
cdr3_aa: CASQGPWIPQETQYF
cdr3_nt: TGTGCCAGCCAAGGGCCGTGGATCCCCCAGGAGACCCAGTACTTC

clone_size: NA
d_call: TRBD2
v_call: TRBV7-2
j_call: TRBJ2-1
cdr3_aa: CASSPSRGLAGYNEQFF
cdr3_nt: TGTGCCAGCAGCCCGAGCCGAGGGCTAGCGGGCTACAATGAGCAGTTCTTC

clone_size: NA
d_call: NA
v_call: TRBV5-1
j_call: TRBJ2-2
cdr3_aa: CASSLGVNGELFF
cdr3_nt: TGCGCCAGCAGCTTGGGAGTAAACGGGGAGCTGTTTTTT

clone_size: few
d_call: TRBD1
v_call: TRBV20-1
j_call: TRBJ1-5
cdr3_aa: CSARGGRGYQPQHF
cdr3_nt: TGCAGTGCTAGAGGAGGCAGGGGGTATCAGCCCCAGCATTTT

clone_size: NA
d_call: NA
v_call: TRBV5-1
j_call: TRBJ2-5
cdr3_aa: CASGGGAQETQYF
cdr3_nt: TGCGCCAGCGGCGGGGGCGCCCAAGAGACCCAGTACTTC

clone_size: few
d_call: TRBD1
v_call: TRBV20-1
j_call: TRBJ2-1
cdr3_aa: CSARDLKGQGMDEQFF
cdr3_nt: TGCAGTGCTAGAGATCTCAAAGGACAGGGGATGGATGAGCAGTTCTTC

clone_size: few
d_call: NA
v_call: TRBV11-2
j_call: TRBJ2-2
cdr3_aa: CASSLGAPNTGELFF
cdr3_nt: TGTGCCAGCAGCTTAGGGGCTCCGAACACCGGGGAGCTGTTTTTT

clone_size: few
d_call: TRBD2
v_call: TRBV2
j_call: TRBJ2-7
cdr3_aa: CASIREGSSYEQYF
cdr3_nt: TGTGCCAGCATCCGGGAGGGTTCTTCCTACGAGCAGTACTTC

clone_size: NA
d_call: NA
v_call: TRBV12-3/TRBV12-4
j_call: TRBJ1-1
cdr3_aa: CASSLLGWDTEAFF
cdr3_nt: TGTGCCAGCAGTTTGCTGGGGTGGGACACTGAAGCTTTCTTT

clone_size: NA
d_call: TRBD1
v_call: TRBV11-2
j_call: TRBJ2-5
cdr3_aa: CASTRGPRETQYF
cdr3_nt: TGTGCCAGCACCAGGGGGCCGAGGGAGACCCAGTACTTC

clone_size: many
d_call: TRBD2
v_call: TRBV4-2
j_call: TRBJ2-5
cdr3_aa: CASSQVPLTLAGGQETQYF
cdr3_nt: TGTGCCAGCAGCCAAGTCCCCCTCACTCTAGCGGGGGGGCAAGAGACCCAGTACTTC

clone_size: NA
d_call: NA
v_call: TRBV6-5
j_call: TRBJ1-1
cdr3_aa: CASRLILNTEAFF
cdr3_nt: TGTGCCAGCAGACTGATATTGAACACTGAAGCTTTCTTT

clone_size: few
d_call: TRBD2
v_call: TRBV5-1
j_call: TRBJ2-3
cdr3_aa: CASKASGADTQYF
cdr3_nt: TGCGCCAGCAAAGCTAGCGGGGCAGATACGCAGTATTTT

clone_size: NA
d_call: NA
v_call: TRBV7-2
j_call: TRBJ1-6
cdr3_aa: CASSSDRPANFPLHF
cdr3_nt: TGTGCCAGCAGCTCGGACCGTCCTGCTAATTTTCCCCTCCACTTT